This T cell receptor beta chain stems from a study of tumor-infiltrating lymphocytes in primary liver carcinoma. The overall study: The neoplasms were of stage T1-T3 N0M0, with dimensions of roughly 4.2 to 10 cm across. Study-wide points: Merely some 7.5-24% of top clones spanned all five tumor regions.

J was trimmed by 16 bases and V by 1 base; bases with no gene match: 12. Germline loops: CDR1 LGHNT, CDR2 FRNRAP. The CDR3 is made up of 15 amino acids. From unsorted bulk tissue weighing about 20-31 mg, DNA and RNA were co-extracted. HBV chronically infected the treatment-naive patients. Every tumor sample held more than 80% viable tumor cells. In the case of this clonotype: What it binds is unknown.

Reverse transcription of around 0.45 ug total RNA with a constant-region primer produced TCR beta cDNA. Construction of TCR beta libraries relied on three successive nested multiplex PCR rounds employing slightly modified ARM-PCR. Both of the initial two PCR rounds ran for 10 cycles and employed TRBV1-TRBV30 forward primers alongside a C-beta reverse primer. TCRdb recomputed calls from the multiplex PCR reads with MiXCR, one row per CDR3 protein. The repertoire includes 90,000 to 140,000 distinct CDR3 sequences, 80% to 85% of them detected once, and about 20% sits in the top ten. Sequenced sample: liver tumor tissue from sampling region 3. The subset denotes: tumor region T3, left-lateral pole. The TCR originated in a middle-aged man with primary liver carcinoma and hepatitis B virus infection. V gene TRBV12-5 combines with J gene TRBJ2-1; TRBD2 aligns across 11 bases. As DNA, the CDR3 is TGTGCTAGTGGTTTGGGACTAGCGGGAAGTGATGATCACTTCTTC. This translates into CASGLGLAGSDDHFF.